This T cell receptor (beta chain) is drawn from a study of OX40 agonist ivuxolimab in advanced cancers. Only in-frame clones appear in the TCRdb table, and some are missing; sequencing was by immunoSEQ multiplex PCR. The table has around 75,000 clones, roughly 89% seen once; the top ten hold around 2.5%. The V and J ends lost 0 bases and 5 bases respectively, with 6 bases between them. The germline CDR1 and CDR2 sequences are SGHRS and YFSETQ. CDR3 length: 13 residues. This sample comprised CD4+ or CD8+ T cells sorted from blood, obtained in a trial of the OX40 agonist ivuxolimab. V gene TRBV5-1 combines with J gene TRBJ2-1; D call uncertain. This TCR came from an adult with an advanced solid tumor such as melanoma, head and neck, liver or kidney cancer. The CDR3 loop is CASSLDRNNEQFF. The DNA for the CDR3 is TGCGCCAGCAGCTTGGACCGTAACAATGAGCAGTTCTTC.